Presented here are 27 T cell receptor beta chains from one specimen sequenced in a study of OX40 agonist ivuxolimab in advanced cancers. Assay: immunoSEQ multiplex PCR; the TCRdb copy retains only in-frame clones and omits some. The top ten hold 0.25% to 0.35% of the sample, which has tens of thousands of clones, 90% to 95% seen once. The sequencing used CD4+ or CD8+ T cells sorted from blood, collected in a trial of the OX40 agonist ivuxolimab. The source of these receptors is an adult with an advanced solid tumor such as melanoma, head and neck, liver or kidney cancer.

This clone has more than one count but fewer than ten. The chain employs TRBV7-2 and TRBJ2-5; D uncertain. CDR1 and CDR2 (germline): SGHTA, FQGNSA. V gave up 2 bases and J gave up 5 bases, with 12 bases separating them. The CDR3 has 14 amino acids. The CDR3 DNA sequence: TGTGCCAGCAGCTTAAGCGCTCTCGGCGAGACCCAGTACTTC. Translation: CASSLSALGETQYF.

This chain links TRBV6-5 with TRBJ2-7; 12 bases fit TRBD2. The CDR3 covers 15 residues. Germline CDR1 MNHEY, CDR2 SVGAGI. V shed 6 bases, J shed 0 bases, and the junction held 3 bases outside the gene matches. Here the CDR3 reads CASRRLAGASYEQYF. CDR3 DNA sequence: TGTGCCAGCAGGCGACTAGCGGGAGCCTCCTACGAGCAGTACTTC.

The CDR3 sequence: CASSQTPLSGTDTQYF. The CDR3, as DNA: TGCGCCAGCAGCCAAACACCCTTGTCGGGCACAGATACGCAGTATTTT. This sequence joins TRBV5-1 and TRBJ2-3; the D is unclear. Looked up from germline, CDR1 is SGHRS and CDR2 is YFSETQ. This CDR3 is built from 16 residues. Deletions cut 4 bases from V and 1 base from J, with 16 bases between.

This chain connects TRBV5-4 to TRBJ1-4; TRBD1 agrees at 9 bases. This CDR3 region has 15 residues. J gave up 8 bases and V 0 bases, and 5 bases lay outside the gene matches. From germline, CDR1 is SGHNT and CDR2 YYREEE (reference sequence). The CDR3 sequence: CASSLGGTGTEKLFF. The CDR3 DNA follows: TGTGCCAGCAGCTTGGGGGGGACAGGGACGGAAAAACTGTTTTTT. Based on the CDR3 plus reference TRBV5-4 and TRBJ1-4, the full variable domain is ETGVTQSPTHLIKTRGQQVTLRCSSQSGHNTVSWYQQALGQGPQFIFQYYREEENGRGNFPPRFSGLQFPNYSSELNVNALELDDSALYLCASSLGGTGTEKLFFGSGTQLSVL.

The rearrangement links TRBV5-1 to TRBJ2-5; 7 bases map to TRBD2. V gave up 0 bases and J gave up 1 base; unmatched junction bases: 6. CDR1 is SGHRS and CDR2 is YFSETQ in the germline V gene. The CDR3 consists of 16 residues. This chain's CDR3 is CASSLAVAGAQETQYF. DNA of the CDR3: TGCGCCAGCAGCTTGGCTGTGGCGGGAGCCCAAGAGACCCAGTACTTC.

V gene TRBV7-9 combines with J gene TRBJ2-1, with a possible D match to TRBD2 (6 bases). Trimming took 5 bases from V and 3 from J, leaving 17 bases between them. CDR1 SEHNR and CDR2 FQNEAQ come from the germline V gene (reference sequence). CDR3 length: 16 residues. CDR3 sequence: CASSLWAGKYYNEQFF. CDR3 nucleotide sequence: TGTGCCAGCAGCCTATGGGCGGGGAAATACTACAATGAGCAGTTCTTC.

The chain carries TRBV9 and TRBJ2-2; D unclear. This CDR3 is 14 amino acids long. V was cut by 3 bases and J by 4 bases, with 10 bases left in between. CDR1 and CDR2 (germline): SGDLS, YYNGEE. This chain's CDR3 is CASSALGFTGELFF. Written as DNA, the CDR3 is TGTGCCAGCAGCGCCCTTGGGTTCACCGGGGAGCTGTTTTTT. The complete variable domain, with remaining parts taken from reference TRBV9 and TRBJ2-2, reads DSGVTQTPKHLITATGQRVTLRCSPRSGDLSVYWYQQSLDQGLQFLIQYYNGEERAKGNILERFSAQQFPDLHSELNLSSLELGDSALYFCASSALGFTGELFFGEGSRLTVL.

This rearrangement joins TRBV14 to TRBJ2-4, with TRBD1 matching over 7 bases. With 2 bases clipped from V and 3 bases from J, the junction kept 4 bases outside the gene matches. Germline V gene data show CDR1 as SGHDN and CDR2 as FVKESK. This CDR3 comprises 15 residues. In DNA form, the CDR3 reads TGTGCCAGCAGCCAAATAGGACAGGACAAAAACATTCAGTACTTC. This codes for CASSQIGQDKNIQYF.

The rearrangement joins TRBV18 to TRBJ2-3; the match to TRBD1 covers 8 bases. Germline V lookup: CDR1 KGHSH, CDR2 LQKENI. Trimming removed 3 bases from V and 7 bases from J; junction bases left unmatched: 12. The CDR3 extends over 16 amino acids. CDR3: CASSPLGQGASNTQYF. Here the CDR3 DNA reads TGTGCCAGCTCACCCCTCGGACAGGGAGCATCGAATACGCAGTATTTT.

V gene TRBV7-2 combines with J gene TRBJ1-6; D possibly corresponds to TRBD1 (6 bases). V was trimmed by 5 bases and J by 7 bases, leaving 15 bases between them. Germline values: CDR1 SGHTA, CDR2 FQGNSA. CDR3 length: 15 amino acids. CDR3 bases: TGTGCCAGCAGCCCTAGGGGGGGGGCCAATTCACCCCTCCACTTT. This gives the protein CASSPRGGANSPLHF.

This chain uses TRBV7-9 with TRBJ2-5; no clear D. This CDR3 comprises 14 residues. CDR1 and CDR2 (germline): SEHNR, FQNEAQ (reference sequence). V shed 6 bases and J shed 1 base, with 12 bases lying between them. CDR3 sequence reads: CASSGWWVQETQYF. As DNA, the CDR3 is TGTGCCAGCAGTGGGTGGTGGGTCCAAGAGACCCAGTACTTC.

The rearrangement links TRBV29-1 to TRBJ2-1; no clear D gene. V was shortened by 3 bases and J by 5 bases, with 8 bases between the two germline ends. Germline loops: CDR1 SQVTM, CDR2 ANQGSEA. CDR3 length equals 12 residues. The CDR3 coding sequence is TGCAGCGTTGACTACACCCACAATGAGCAGTTCTTC. Translated: CSVDYTHNEQFF.

The rearrangement links TRBV4-3 to TRBJ2-2; maybe TRBD1 (5 bases). Germline CDR1 reads LGHNA; CDR2 reads YSLEER. The length of the CDR3 is 15 residues. The V end was cut by 0 bases, the J end by 5 bases, with 10 bases between. The chain's CDR3 is CASSQEVGVTGELFF. CDR3 coding DNA: TGCGCCAGCAGCCAAGAAGTAGGGGTTACCGGGGAGCTGTTTTTT.

This chain uses TRBV30 with TRBJ1-3, with a possible D match to TRBD1 (5 bases). Germline V gene data show CDR1 as GTSNPN and CDR2 as SVGIG (reference sequence). The CDR3 is 12 residues long. V was clipped by 4 bases and J by 4 bases, with 8 bases between them. The CDR3 DNA reads as TGTGCCTGGACCAGGGACGGAAACACCATATATTTT. Translated, it gives CAWTRDGNTIYF.

J is TRBJ2-2 and V is TRBV2, with a weak D call TRBD1 (5 bases). The germline CDR1 and CDR2 sequences are SNHLY and FYNNEI. Between the trimmed V and J ends, which lost 6 bases and 4 bases, there was a span of 15 bases. This CDR3 spans 15 amino acids. In nucleotides, the CDR3 is TGTGCCAGCAGAGGGGCCGGGTTCAGCACCGGGGAGCTGTTTTTT. It is translated as CASRGAGFSTGELFF. Full variable domain (remainder filled in from reference TRBV2 and TRBJ2-2): EPEVTQTPSHQVTQMGQEVILRCVPISNHLYFYWYRQILGQKVEFLVSFYNNEISEKSEIFDDQFSVERPDGSNFTLKIRSTKLEDSAMYFCASRGAGFSTGELFFGEGSRLTVL.

V and J are TRBV25-1 and TRBJ2-5; no firm D call. V gave up 4 bases and J gave up 2 bases, with 14 bases separating them. Germline lookup yields CDR1 MGHDK and CDR2 SYGVNS. The CDR3 is made up of 15 amino acids. The CDR3 region has the DNA TGTGCCAGCAGTGCCCTATTCGGATCTCAAGAGACCCAGTACTTC. Amino acid sequence: CASSALFGSQETQYF.

The chain has TRBV5-4 and TRBJ2-2, with D unclear. The CDR3 totals 14 residues. The ends were cut back, 3 bases at V and 1 base at J, with 7 bases in the middle. Germline loops: CDR1 SGHNT, CDR2 YYREEE (reference sequence). The CDR3 sequence is CASSSKRNTGELFF. CDR3 in DNA: TGTGCCAGCAGCTCAAAGAGGAACACCGGGGAGCTGTTTTTT. The variable domain in full, completed from reference TRBV5-4 and TRBJ2-2, reads ETGVTQSPTHLIKTRGQQVTLRCSSQSGHNTVSWYQQALGQGPQFIFQYYREEENGRGNFPPRFSGLQFPNYSSELNVNALELDDSALYLCASSSKRNTGELFFGEGSRLTVL.

V gene TRBV18 combines with J gene TRBJ2-3; D perhaps matches TRBD1 (5 bases). The germline CDR1 and CDR2 sequences are KGHSH and LQKENI. The V end was cut by 4 bases, the J end by 3 bases, with 11 bases between. CDR3 length: 14 amino acids. The CDR3 bases are TGTGCCAGCTCACTGGGGCAGAATACAGATACGCAGTATTTT. It is translated as CASSLGQNTDTQYF. The variable domain in full, with the rest retrieved from reference TRBV18 and TRBJ2-3, is NAGVMQNPRHLVRRRGQEARLRCSPMKGHSHVYWYRQLPEEGLKFMVYLQKENIIDESGMPKERFSAEFPKEGPSILRIQQVVRGDSAAYFCASSLGQNTDTQYFGPGTRLTVL.

V is TRBV9 and J is TRBJ2-3, with TRBD2 matching over 10 bases. V gave up 0 bases and J gave up 1 base; unmatched junction bases: 5. Looked up from germline, CDR1 is SGDLS and CDR2 is YYNGEE. The CDR3 loop spans 17 amino acids. The chain's CDR3 is CASSVDPTSGGTDTQYF. In nucleotides, the CDR3 is TGTGCCAGCAGCGTAGACCCCACTAGCGGGGGCACAGATACGCAGTATTTT.

Of note for this clone: The sample has other DNA sequences that encode this CDR3 too. This sequence joins TRBV5-4 and TRBJ1-2, with D perhaps matching TRBD1 (5 bases). V was pared by 4 bases and J by 6 bases, with 16 bases between. This CDR3 comprises 14 residues. The germline gives CDR1 SGHNT, CDR2 YYREEE (reference sequence). CDR3 nucleotides: TGTGCCAGCAGCCCTGAAGGGACGGGGAATGGCTACACCTTC. Encoded protein: CASSPEGTGNGYTF.

The chain links TRBV28 to TRBJ1-2, with D maybe TRBD1 (6 bases). The CDR3 runs 16 residues. CDR1 is MDHEN, CDR2 SYDVKM, per germline. V was trimmed by 5 bases and J by 14 bases, leaving 30 bases between them. CDR3 amino acids: CASSGTGAGGGPSLTF. DNA of the CDR3: TGTGCCAGCAGTGGGACGGGGGCCGGGGGCGGCCCCTCCTTGACCTTC.

This clone has only one observation. The chain couples TRBV30 to TRBJ1-3; a weak D match, TRBD1 (6 bases). The V and J ends lost 0 bases and 0 bases respectively, with 12 bases between them. The CDR3 loop spans 16 amino acids. Germline V gene data show CDR1 as GTSNPN and CDR2 as SVGIG (reference sequence). CDR3 protein: CAWSVNRASSGNTIYF. The CDR3 DNA follows: TGTGCCTGGAGTGTAAACAGGGCCTCCTCTGGAAACACCATATATTTT. The whole variable domain, filled in from reference TRBV30 and TRBJ1-3, reads SQTIHQWPATLVQPVGSPLSLECTVEGTSNPNLYWYRQAAGRGLQLLFYSVGIGQISSEVPQNLSASRPQDRQFILSSKKLLLSDSGFYLCAWSVNRASSGNTIYFGEGSWLTVV.

This clone was recorded a few times. The chain has TRBV19 and TRBJ1-3; TRBD1 might be the D (6 bases). CDR3 length: 13 amino acids. The germline gives CDR1 LNHDA, CDR2 SQIVND (reference sequence). Trimming shortened V by 8 bases and J by 2 bases, and 10 bases separated the two germline ends. The CDR3: CASLDSPGNTIYF. CDR3 DNA: TGTGCCAGTTTGGACAGCCCTGGAAACACCATATATTTT.

About this clone: At one boundary the junction diverges from the germline segment, which might be a read error. This chain links TRBV10-3 with TRBJ1-3; D unclear. The CDR3 consists of 13 residues. The germline CDR1 and CDR2 sequences are ENHRY and SYGVKD. The CDR3 nucleotides are TGTGCCCTCAGGTCCGGGTCTGGAAACACCATATATTTT. Translating it yields CALRSGSGNTIYF.

The chain has TRBV28 and TRBJ2-7; D is perhaps TRBD1 or TRBD2 (5 bases each). Germline V gives CDR1 MDHEN, CDR2 SYDVKM. V was cut by 3 bases and J by 0 bases, with 12 bases left in between. This CDR3 has 15 residues. CDR3 protein: CASSLAGTLSYEQYF. CDR3 DNA: TGTGCCAGCAGTTTGGCAGGGACCCTCTCCTACGAGCAGTACTTC.

The J gene is TRBJ2-2, the V gene TRBV27; D is possibly TRBD1 (6 bases). V lost 6 bases, J lost 4 bases, and 12 bases lay in between. Germline loops: CDR1 MNHEY, CDR2 SMNVEV (reference sequence). The CDR3 length is 14 residues. The CDR3 sequence is CASSRTGLTGELFF. DNA of the CDR3: TGTGCCAGCAGCCGAACAGGGCTCACCGGGGAGCTGTTTTTT.

The genes are TRBV7-6 and TRBJ1-3; D unresolved. This CDR3 is built from 13 residues. Trimming took off 0 bases at V and 9 bases at J, with 9 bases between the two ends. Germline CDR1 reads SGHVS; CDR2 reads FNYEAQ. In nucleotides, the CDR3 is TGTGCCAGCAGCTTAGCGATCTCGGGCACCATATATTTT. Amino acid sequence: CASSLAISGTIYF.